This passage covers 32 T cell receptor beta chains from one sample sequenced in a study of T cell responses to AZD1222 COVID-19 vaccine. Data came from immunoSEQ multiplex PCR; TCRdb stores just in-frame clones and leaves some out. Among around 130,000 clones listed, 86% were seen once. Sequences were derived from peripheral blood, sampled 28 days after the second AZD1222 dose. The receptors derive from an adult who received the AZD1222 COVID-19 vaccine.

The chain links TRBV19 to TRBJ2-7, with TRBD1 identical over 9 bases. There are 17 residues in the CDR3. Germline V gene sequence: CDR1 LNHDA, CDR2 SQIVND (reference sequence). The V and J ends lost 0 bases and 5 bases, in that order; junction bases with no gene match: 11. The CDR3 DNA reads TGTGCCAGTAGTATAGATAGGTTCGGGACAGGGAAGGACGAGCAGTACTTC. Translated, it gives CASSIDRFGTGKDEQYF.

The chain uses TRBV10-3 and TRBJ2-3; 15 nucleotides line up with TRBD2. The CDR3 has 15 residues. Germline-derived CDR1 and CDR2 are ENHRY and SYGVKD. Trimming at V came to 10 bases and at J to 5 bases, leaving 7 bases not matched to a gene. In nucleotides, the CDR3 is TGTGCCACCGGGACTAGCGGGGGGCACGGAGATACGCAGTATTTT. Its translation: CATGTSGGHGDTQYF.

The chain has TRBV7-9 and TRBJ1-1; D is undetermined. Per germline, CDR1 SEHNR and CDR2 FQNEAQ (reference sequence). This CDR3 has 11 amino acids. V gave up 1 base and J gave up 5 bases, with 2 bases separating them. CDR3 sequence (DNA): TGTGCCAGCAGCTTAGGTACTGAAGCTTTCTTT. Protein product: CASSLGTEAFF.

A remark on this clone: Other DNA sequences in the sample encode the same CDR3. The rearrangement links TRBV7-9 to TRBJ1-5; D gene uncertain. Germline CDR1 and CDR2: SEHNR and FQNEAQ (reference sequence). The V and J ends lost 1 base and 6 bases respectively, with 4 bases between them. This CDR3 is built from 12 residues. The CDR3 here is CASSLGSQPQHF. CDR3 in DNA: TGTGCCAGCAGCTTAGGATCTCAGCCCCAGCATTTT.

V and J are TRBV6-1 and TRBJ1-2; TRBD1 is a possible D gene (5 bases). V was clipped by 3 bases and J by 2 bases, with 16 bases between them. The CDR3 has 16 amino acids. Germline V CDR1 and CDR2: MNHNS, SASEGT. CDR3 in DNA: TGTGCCAGCAGTGACACCTCAGGGTTCAGAAACTATGGCTACACCTTC. Protein product: CASSDTSGFRNYGYTF.

The rearrangement joins TRBV5-4 to TRBJ2-3; no clear D gene. V lost 2 bases, J lost 3 bases, and 7 bases lay in between. Germline assignment: CDR1 SGHNT and CDR2 YYREEE (reference sequence). The CDR3 spans 13 residues. The DNA for the CDR3 is TGTGCCAGCAGCTTTCCGGAAACAGATACGCAGTATTTT. Protein product: CASSFPETDTQYF. Supplemented by reference TRBV5-4 and TRBJ2-3, the full variable domain reads ETGVTQSPTHLIKTRGQQVTLRCSSQSGHNTVSWYQQALGQGPQFIFQYYREEENGRGNFPPRFSGLQFPNYSSELNVNALELDDSALYLCASSFPETDTQYFGPGTRLTVL.

The chain is built from TRBV7-8 and TRBJ2-5, with TRBD2 matching over 7 bases. Germline V CDR1 and CDR2: SGHVS, FQNEAQ. The V segment lost 1 base and the J segment 5 bases; nucleotides outside the gene matches: 13. CDR3 length equals 17 residues. CDR3 nucleotides: TGTGCCAGCAGCTTAGGGGGAGCGGGGCGAATTCGTGAGACCCAGTACTTC. It codes for CASSLGGAGRIRETQYF.

The V call is TRBV4-2, the J call TRBJ1-2, with TRBD1 as a possible D gene (5 bases). Looked up from germline, CDR1 is LGHNA and CDR2 is YNFKEQ. V shed 4 bases and J shed 4 bases, with 16 bases lying between them. The CDR3 length is 15 residues. CDR3 sequence (DNA): TGTGCCAGCAGCCTGGAGGACCGGGGCCCCTATGGCTACACCTTC. The encoded protein is CASSLEDRGPYGYTF.

V gene TRBV7-9 combines with J gene TRBJ2-3; 10 bases agree with TRBD2. CDR3 length: 15 residues. Germline CDR1 SEHNR, CDR2 FQNEAQ (reference sequence). The J segment lost 8 bases and the V segment lost 5 bases, leaving 10 bases of the junction unmatched. The CDR3 loop reads CASSPRLAGAGTQYF. The CDR3 DNA reads TGTGCCAGCAGCCCCCGGCTAGCGGGGGCCGGTACGCAGTATTTT. Full variable domain (missing parts from reference TRBV7-9 and TRBJ2-3): DTGVSQNPRHKITKRGQNVTFRCDPISEHNRLYWYRQTLGQGPEFLTYFQNEAQLEKSRLLSDRFSAERPKGSFSTLEIQRTEQGDSAMYLCASSPRLAGAGTQYFGPGTRLTVL.

J is TRBJ1-5 and V is TRBV6-2 or TRBV6-3, with 7 bases fitting TRBD1. CDR1 and CDR2 (germline): MNHEY, SVGEGT. Trimming at V came to 6 bases and at J to 1 base, leaving 9 bases not matched to a gene. The CDR3 totals 16 residues. The CDR3 coding sequence is TGTGCCAGCAGCGTCCGACAGGGAGGAAGCAATCAGCCCCAGCATTTT. Residues: CASSVRQGGSNQPQHF.

V and J are TRBV23-1 and TRBJ1-5, with unresolved D. TRBV23-1 is marked as an open reading frame, function uncertain. Trimming took off 8 bases at V and 7 bases at J, with 18 bases between the two ends. CDR3 length: 14 amino acids. DNA for the CDR3: TGCGCCAGCCCACGCCTCAGAGGGCGCCAGCCCCAGCATTTT. Translating it yields CASPRLRGRQPQHF.

This rearrangement joins TRBV14 to TRBJ1-1; D gene uncertain. CDR3 length: 14 residues. With 4 bases removed from V and 0 bases from J, the gap between germline ends came to 9 bases. CDR1 is SGHDN and CDR2 is FVKESK in the germline V gene. The DNA of the CDR3 is TGTGCCAGCAGCCTACACGGGATGAACACTGAAGCTTTCTTT. It yields the protein CASSLHGMNTEAFF.

This clone showed up just once. The CDR3 loop is CASSWDREDTEAFF. CDR3 coding DNA: TGCGCCAGCAGCTGGGACAGGGAGGACACTGAAGCTTTCTTT. The chain is built from TRBV5-1 and TRBJ1-1; 9 nucleotides match TRBD1. This CDR3 spans 14 amino acids. J gave up 3 bases and V 3 bases, and 3 bases lay outside the gene matches. Germline V lookup: CDR1 SGHRS, CDR2 YFSETQ.

The CDR3 DNA is TGTGCCTGGAGGGACAGGGGGTCAGGCTACACCTTC. Protein sequence: CAWRDRGSGYTF. V is TRBV30 and J is TRBJ1-2; 10 bases agree with TRBD1. After removal of 3 bases from V and 8 bases from J, the junction contained 3 bases not matched to a gene. This CDR3 has 12 residues. The germline V gene has CDR1 GTSNPN and CDR2 SVGIG (reference sequence).

The gene calls are TRBV19 and TRBJ2-3, with TRBD2 as a possible D gene (5 bases). Germline lookup yields CDR1 LNHDA and CDR2 SQIVND (reference sequence). CDR3 length equals 16 residues. The germline V and J ends were trimmed by 3 bases and 3 bases, with 16 bases remaining between them. The CDR3 DNA follows: TGTGCCAGTAGTATCGGTCCGGGAAAGGGTACAGATACGCAGTATTTT. Translated, it gives CASSIGPGKGTDTQYF.

The rearrangement links TRBV6-5 to TRBJ1-5; D not resolved. Looked up from germline, CDR1 is MNHEY and CDR2 is SVGAGI. The CDR3 runs to 15 residues. Trimming removed 3 bases from V and 0 bases from J, with 9 bases in between. As DNA, the CDR3 is TGTGCCAGCAGTTATGGGCGGAATAGCAATCAGCCCCAGCATTTT. Its translation is CASSYGRNSNQPQHF.

The chain combines TRBV21-1 with TRBJ1-2; the table gives TRBD1 as D, unverified against the DNA. TRBV21-1 is shown as a pseudogene. The CDR3 spans 15 residues. CDR3 in amino acids: CASNPPGGGPYGYTF. CDR3 coding DNA: TGTGCCAGCAATCCCCCTGGGGGCGGTCCCTATGGCTACACCTTC.

This rearrangement joins TRBV2 to TRBJ1-5, with D perhaps matching TRBD1 (6 bases). V was trimmed by 6 bases and J by 4 bases, leaving 13 bases between them. The CDR3 totals 14 residues. Per germline, CDR1 SNHLY and CDR2 FYNNEI. The CDR3 bases are TGTGCCAGCAGAGGGACATTGGGGAATCAGCCCCAGCATTTT. Translation gives CASRGTLGNQPQHF.

This chain connects TRBV4-1 to TRBJ2-1; weak D call: TRBD1 (6 bases). Trimming removed 2 bases at V and 0 bases at J, with 14 bases between. CDR1 is MGHRA and CDR2 is YSYEKL in the germline V gene. The CDR3 contains 17 residues. DNA of the CDR3: TGCGCCAGCAGCCAATATACGACAGGCGCCTCCTACAATGAGCAGTTCTTC. It codes for CASSQYTTGASYNEQFF.

The chain joins TRBV30 to TRBJ1-4; TRBD1 might be the D (6 bases). The length of the CDR3 is 14 residues. Trimming removed 5 bases from V and 6 bases from J, with 16 bases in between. Per the germline V gene, CDR1 is GTSNPN and CDR2 is SVGIG (reference sequence). In nucleotides, the CDR3 is TGTGCCTGGCAATTTGGGGGCTCGGATGAAAAACTGTTTTTT. Its translation: CAWQFGGSDEKLFF.

In its sample, this clone was seen once. The chain employs TRBV11-3 and TRBJ2-2; 9 bases are a match to TRBD1. The J segment lost 4 bases and the V segment lost 0 bases, leaving 12 bases of the junction unmatched. Germline lookup yields CDR1 SGHNT and CDR2 YENEEA. This CDR3 contains 19 residues. In nucleotides, the CDR3 is TGTGCCAGCAGCTTAGACCCGGGACAGGGCATCGGAGGCACCGGGGAGCTGTTTTTT. Protein sequence: CASSLDPGQGIGGTGELFF.

The genes are TRBV5-5 and TRBJ2-7; the match to TRBD1 covers 9 bases. Germline V CDR1 and CDR2: SGHKS, YYEKEE (reference sequence). This CDR3 has 14 residues. Unmatched junction bases numbered 4, after V lost 2 bases and J lost 4 bases. CDR3 sequence reads: CASSFLGTGYEQYF. DNA of the CDR3: TGTGCCAGCAGCTTCCTGGGGACAGGGTACGAGCAGTACTTC. The variable domain in full, with the rest retrieved from reference TRBV5-5 and TRBJ2-7, is DAGVTQSPTHLIKTRGQQVTLRCSPISGHKSVSWYQQVLGQGPQFIFQYYEKEERGRGNFPDRFSARQFPNYSSELNVNALLLGDSALYLCASSFLGTGYEQYFGPGTRLTVT.

The genes are TRBV2 and TRBJ1-2; weak D call: TRBD1 (6 bases). Germline V gene lookup returns CDR1 SNHLY and CDR2 FYNNEI. The CDR3 length is 17 residues. With 1 base removed from V and 4 bases from J, the gap between germline ends came to 19 bases. CDR3 amino acids: CASSEVPPMGGGYGYTF. The DNA of the CDR3 is TGTGCCAGCAGTGAAGTCCCCCCCATGGGGGGCGGCTATGGCTACACCTTC.

The V call is TRBV18, the J call TRBJ1-3; TRBD1 might be the D (6 bases). V was cut by 3 bases and J by 0 bases, with 15 bases left in between. The CDR3 sequence is 17 residues long. The germline CDR1 and CDR2 sequences are KGHSH and LQKENI. The CDR3: CASSPLAGVNSGNTIYF. In DNA, the CDR3 is TGTGCCAGCTCACCCCTGGCAGGGGTAAACTCTGGAAACACCATATATTTT.

V is TRBV5-4 and J is TRBJ2-2; D is possibly TRBD2 (7 bases). The CDR3 runs to 15 residues. V lost 9 bases and J 7 bases, leaving 22 bases between the germline ends. Germline V gene data show CDR1 as SGHNT and CDR2 as YYREEE (reference sequence). For the CDR3, the DNA is TGTGCCACCAGGGTCCGGGGGGCGGCTTACGGGGAGCTGTTTTTT. As protein: CATRVRGAAYGELFF.

This chain links TRBV27 with TRBJ1-2, with D perhaps matching TRBD1 (5 bases). Germline V gene lookup returns CDR1 MNHEY and CDR2 SMNVEV (reference sequence). The CDR3 length is 12 residues. Trimming stripped 6 bases from V and 8 bases from J, with 13 bases between. DNA of the CDR3: TGTGCCAGCAGCCCTCTGGGGCAGGGCTACACCTTC. This gives the protein CASSPLGQGYTF.

The J gene is TRBJ2-2, the V gene TRBV9; no clear D. The CDR3 is 15 amino acids. Between the trimmed V and J ends, which lost 4 bases and 7 bases, there was a span of 17 bases. Germline lookup yields CDR1 SGDLS and CDR2 YYNGEE. CDR3 protein: CASSLRTDWGGELFF. CDR3 sequence (DNA): TGTGCCAGCAGCCTCCGGACGGATTGGGGCGGGGAGCTGTTTTTT. The whole variable domain, remainder taken from reference TRBV9 and TRBJ2-2, is DSGVTQTPKHLITATGQRVTLRCSPRSGDLSVYWYQQSLDQGLQFLIQYYNGEERAKGNILERFSAQQFPDLHSELNLSSLELGDSALYFCASSLRTDWGGELFFGEGSRLTVL.

V is TRBV5-6 and J is TRBJ1-1; D gene uncertain. Germline CDR1 and CDR2: SGHDT and YYEEEE. The germline V and J ends were trimmed by 0 bases and 3 bases, with 9 bases remaining between them. This CDR3 region has 14 residues. The CDR3 reads CASSLGKTHTEAFF. In DNA, the CDR3 is TGTGCCAGCAGCTTGGGAAAGACCCACACTGAAGCTTTCTTT.

This clone was picked up one time. V usage is TRBV19 and J usage is TRBJ1-2; TRBD1 matches at 7 bases. The CDR3 has 16 residues. Germline V lookup: CDR1 LNHDA, CDR2 SQIVND (reference sequence). V lost 4 bases, J lost 7 bases, and 15 bases stayed unmatched. The CDR3 loop reads CASSTAARQGTGGYTF. The CDR3 nucleotides read TGTGCCAGTAGTACTGCCGCCCGACAGGGTACGGGTGGCTACACCTTC.

V and J are TRBV3-1 (or the pseudogene TRBV3-2) and TRBJ1-3; no reliable D call. Per germline, CDR1 LGHDT and CDR2 YNNKEL (reference sequence). V dropped 7 bases and J dropped 5 bases, with 9 bases sitting between them. There are 12 residues in the CDR3. CDR3 sequence: CASMDVRNTIYF. CDR3 nucleotides: TGTGCCAGCATGGACGTCAGAAACACCATATATTTT.

This clone was seen only once. The chain couples TRBV30 to TRBJ2-7; 9 bases fit TRBD2. Germline V lookup: CDR1 GTSNPN, CDR2 SVGIG (reference sequence). The CDR3 is made up of 13 amino acids. Trimming cost V 8 bases and J 3 bases; bases outside gene matches: 8. The CDR3 reads CAGSGGIGYEQYF. The CDR3 nucleotides are TGTGCCGGAAGCGGGGGGATCGGCTACGAGCAGTACTTC. The whole variable domain, filled in from reference TRBV30 and TRBJ2-7, reads SQTIHQWPATLVQPVGSPLSLECTVEGTSNPNLYWYRQAAGRGLQLLFYSVGIGQISSEVPQNLSASRPQDRQFILSSKKLLLSDSGFYLCAGSGGIGYEQYFGPGTRLTVT.

This clone was counted only a few times. The V gene is TRBV25-1, the J gene TRBJ2-2; unclear D gene. This CDR3 has 9 residues. Germline V gene data show CDR1 as MGHDK and CDR2 as SYGVNS. V was clipped by 7 bases and J by 6 bases, with 0 bases between them. The CDR3 bases are TGTGCCAGCACCGGGGAGCTGTTTTTT. This codes for CASTGELFF.